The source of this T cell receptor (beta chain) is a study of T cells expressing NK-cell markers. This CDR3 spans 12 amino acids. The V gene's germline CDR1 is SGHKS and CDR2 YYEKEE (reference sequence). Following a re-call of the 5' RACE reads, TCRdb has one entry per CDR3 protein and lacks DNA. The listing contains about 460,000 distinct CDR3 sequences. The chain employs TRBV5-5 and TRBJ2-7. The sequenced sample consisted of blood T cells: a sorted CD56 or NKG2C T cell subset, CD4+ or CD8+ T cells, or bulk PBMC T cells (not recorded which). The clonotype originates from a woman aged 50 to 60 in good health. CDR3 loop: CASSLIEYEQYF.